Included here is one TCR beta chain sequence, with context. This receptor's antigen is unknown. No per-base quality is available; no much larger clone lies one base away. From its cysteine to its phenylalanine, the CDR3 spans 16 amino acids. Only the CDR3 DNA is retained, 48 bases long and in frame from the first base. The germline V gene sets CDR1 to MNHEY and CDR2 to SVGEGT. Trimming removed 4 bases from V and 7 bases from J; the gene matches leave 11 bases unexplained. The sample's time point label, decoded: about 28 days (+/-7) after the second vaccine dose. Because spike-specific TCR depth and breadth did not differ between the two schedules, AZD1222 recipients who got a second dose at roughly 4 weeks were pooled with those who got a second dose at roughly 12 weeks. Vaccinee samples came from UK trials COV001 and COV002, including a single-blind randomized controlled phase 2/3 trial of AZD1222 (ChAdOx1 nCoV-19) in healthy adults. Trial participant PBMC samples were collected at day 0 and day 28 after the second dose for TCRbeta chain sequencing.

The data belong to a study of T cell responses to AZD1222 COVID-19 vaccine (dated by TCRdb to the early 2020s). With regard to the full study: A total of 233 trial participants underwent TCR sequencing, of whom nearly 210 had received two doses of AZD1222 and around 25 had received two doses of the MenACWY control vaccine. Trial participants were enrolled by age into subgroups of 18-55, 56-69 and 70-plus years, and around 150, 28 and 57 TCR-sequenced participants, respectively, were included in these subgroups. The research as a whole found: Because no samples from the day 14 peak response were available, repertoires could be characterized only after the peak T cell response. After two AZD1222 doses, spike-specific TCR breadth and depth were significantly higher than at day 0 and than in MenACWY recipients. Conclusions about previously exposed vaccinees are limited, since just six AZD1222 recipients were seropositive for SARS-CoV-2 at baseline. CD4 TCRs associated with the vaccine covered the entire spike protein, and the dominant responses were in regions 160-218 and 743-854. The 56-69-year group was small, and its depth increase did not reach significance, likely because of low power. Nearly half of unique spike-specific TCRs reportedly recognized epitopes outside regions mutated in the B.1.351 and B.1.1.7 variants. Participants were mostly white British and included more females than males, and it was suggested by the authors that clonal diversity may have been underestimated.

The CDR3 regions of human TCRbeta chains were subjected to immunosequencing. As for the authors' bioinformatics: TCRs in the repertoires were matched against a reference library of SARS-CoV-2-specific TCRs that had been generated with the MIRA antigen-specificity platform. Breadth meant the fraction of unique TCRs that were SARS-CoV-2-associated, whereas depth meant the fraction of total T cells that were SARS-CoV-2-associated. Using the MIRA data, each spike-specific TCR was assigned both to the spike region to which the TCR was reactive and to a CD4 or CD8 class. Log10-transformed breadth and depth values were compared by one-way ANOVA with Sidak's multiple comparisons tests. TCRdb limited this immuneACCESS table to in-frame rearrangements with V and J called. A share of clones is missing; checked studies link under half to unresolved V genes, and the rest is unexplained. V and J calls and clone size are those listed in that table; D and trimming were worked out from the DNA. Counted in this sample were approximately 80,000 clones; 70% to 90% of them appeared once. The ten largest clones represent around 3.7% of the sample.

The TCR sequence derives from an adult who received the AZD1222 COVID-19 vaccine. This receptor chain uses TRBV6-2 or TRBV6-3 and TRBJ2-4; TRBD1 lines up with 9 middle nucleotides. The source material was peripheral blood, sampled 28 days after the second AZD1222 dose. Here the CDR3 is given as CASSFTTGGAENIQYF. In nucleotides, the sequence is TGTGCCAGCAGTTTTACAACAGGGGGCGCAGAGAACATTCAGTACTTC.